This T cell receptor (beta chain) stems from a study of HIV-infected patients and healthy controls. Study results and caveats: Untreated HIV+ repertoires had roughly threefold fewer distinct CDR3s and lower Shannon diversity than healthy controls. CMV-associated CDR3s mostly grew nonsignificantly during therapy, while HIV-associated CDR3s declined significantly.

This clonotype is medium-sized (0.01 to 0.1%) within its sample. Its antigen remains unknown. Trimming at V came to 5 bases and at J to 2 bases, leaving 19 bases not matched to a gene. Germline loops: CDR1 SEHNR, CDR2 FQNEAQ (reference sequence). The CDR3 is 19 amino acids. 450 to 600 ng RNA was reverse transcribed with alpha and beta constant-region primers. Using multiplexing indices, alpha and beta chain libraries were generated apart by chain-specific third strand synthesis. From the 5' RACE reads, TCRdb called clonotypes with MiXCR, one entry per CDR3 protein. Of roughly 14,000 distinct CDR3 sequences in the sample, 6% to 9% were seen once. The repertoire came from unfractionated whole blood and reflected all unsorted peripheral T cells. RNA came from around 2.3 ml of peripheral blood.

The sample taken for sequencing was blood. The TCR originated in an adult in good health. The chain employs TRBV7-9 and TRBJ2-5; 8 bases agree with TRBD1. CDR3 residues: CASSAWPGQVDPTQETQYF. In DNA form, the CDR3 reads TGTGCCAGCAGCGCTTGGCCGGGACAGGTGGATCCCACACAAGAGACCCAGTACTTC.